One and the same sample provided the 13 T cell receptor beta chains below, sequenced in a study of shared clonotypes between healthy human individuals. TCRdb's copy holds only in-frame clones and misses some; the assay was immunoSEQ multiplex PCR. The sample includes millions of clones, just over 90% of them seen just once. The specimen sequenced was naive CD4+ T cells from PBMCs. Subset denoted: CD45RA+ positively selected. These TCRs come from a young man in good health. Some clones in this sample may be carry-over from other donors' samples.

The CDR3 region has the DNA TGTGCCAGCAGTGAATGGGGCCGCCGTACCAATTTCTACGAGCAGTACTTC. Its protein product is CASSEWGRRTNFYEQYF. This rearrangement joins TRBV2 to TRBJ2-7; D may be TRBD1 (5 bases). V shed 2 bases and J shed 3 bases, with 20 bases lying between them. Germline CDR1 SNHLY, CDR2 FYNNEI. The CDR3 is 17 residues long.

As concerns this clone: Other DNA sequences of this sample code for an identical CDR3. The chain is built from TRBV20-1 and TRBJ2-5; possibly TRBD1 or TRBD2 for D (6 bases each). V was trimmed by 6 bases and J by 5 bases, leaving 10 bases between them. This CDR3 contains 11 residues. The germline V gene has CDR1 DFQATT and CDR2 SNEGSKA (reference sequence). The CDR3 DNA is TGCAGTGCAGGGGGGCGGGAGACCCAGTACTTC. Protein sequence: CSAGGRETQYF.

This sequence joins TRBV28 and TRBJ1-2; 7 bases fit TRBD1. The CDR3 consists of 14 residues. V shed 6 bases, J shed 7 bases, and the junction held 11 bases outside the gene matches. Germline CDR1 reads MDHEN; CDR2 reads SYDVKM. The CDR3 loop is CASRFRHRGFGYTF. DNA for the CDR3: TGTGCCAGCAGGTTCCGCCACAGGGGCTTTGGCTACACCTTC.

A word on this clone: The same CDR3 can be traced to other DNA sequences in this sample. This chain links TRBV28 with TRBJ2-1, with unresolved D. Trimming shortened V by 2 bases and J by 4 bases, and 9 bases separated the two germline ends. The CDR3 covers 14 residues. Germline values: CDR1 MDHEN, CDR2 SYDVKM. The DNA for the CDR3 is TGTGCCAGCAGTTTAACCGGCCCTTACAATGAGCAGTTCTTC. Encoded protein: CASSLTGPYNEQFF.

The rearrangement joins TRBV2 to TRBJ2-5, with 9 bases fitting TRBD1. Germline V lookup: CDR1 SNHLY, CDR2 FYNNEI. Trimming removed 6 bases from V and 1 base from J; junction bases left unmatched: 6. This CDR3 has 15 amino acids. DNA of the CDR3: TGTGCCAGCAGGAAAAACAGGGGGCTCCAAGAGACCCAGTACTTC. Its protein is CASRKNRGLQETQYF.

The chain recombines TRBV9 with TRBJ2-3; D not certain. Germline CDR1 SGDLS, CDR2 YYNGEE. The CDR3 loop spans 14 amino acids. The V and J ends lost 4 bases and 3 bases respectively, with 12 bases between them. CDR3 loop: CASSPMTVTDTQYF. The CDR3 coding sequence is TGTGCCAGCAGCCCCATGACTGTTACAGATACGCAGTATTTT.

This chain uses TRBV5-5 with TRBJ1-4; D is unresolved. The CDR3 totals 15 residues. Trimming took 4 bases from V and 5 from J, leaving 15 bases between them. Germline V gene sequence: CDR1 SGHKS, CDR2 YYEKEE (reference sequence). The CDR3 DNA reads as TGTGCCAGCAGCCTTCCCTCGGCCCTGAATGAAAAACTGTTTTTT. Its translation is CASSLPSALNEKLFF.

A note on this clone: This CDR3 is also generated by other DNA sequences in the sample. The chain is built from TRBV6-1 and TRBJ1-2; D gene ambiguous. The CDR3 is made up of 14 amino acids. Germline loops: CDR1 MNHNS, CDR2 SASEGT. Trimming shortened V by 2 bases and J by 3 bases, and 10 bases separated the two germline ends. CDR3 in amino acids: CASSEPGSYYGYTF. The CDR3 region has the DNA TGTGCCAGCAGTGAACCGGGCTCCTACTATGGCTACACCTTC.

The J gene is TRBJ2-7, the V gene TRBV29-1, with 12 bases fitting TRBD2. V lost 4 bases, J lost 2 bases, and 3 bases stayed unmatched. Germline CDR1 is SQVTM and CDR2 is ANQGSEA. The CDR3 is made up of 14 amino acids. The CDR3 sequence is CSVGGLAGPYEQYF. CDR3 DNA sequence: TGCAGCGTTGGAGGACTAGCGGGGCCCTACGAGCAGTACTTC.

The genes are TRBV5-1 and TRBJ2-3, with D hard to call. Trimming removed 4 bases from V and 6 bases from J, with 12 bases in between. The CDR3 length is 13 residues. CDR1 is SGHRS, CDR2 YFSETQ, per germline. The CDR3 sequence is CASSRRASDTQYF. The DNA for the CDR3 is TGCGCCAGCAGCCGTAGGGCTAGTGATACGCAGTATTTT.

V and J are TRBV5-1 and TRBJ2-3, with a weak D call TRBD1 (5 bases). V shed 4 bases and J shed 2 bases, with 17 bases lying between them. Per the germline V gene, CDR1 is SGHRS and CDR2 is YFSETQ. The CDR3 contains 16 residues. In DNA form, the CDR3 reads TGCGCCAGCAGCCCCTTGGCAGGGAACCCCACAGATACGCAGTATTTT. The encoded protein is CASSPLAGNPTDTQYF.

The chain couples TRBV19 to TRBJ2-7, with a tentative D call TRBD2 (6 bases). The CDR3 is 15 amino acids. The germline V gene encodes CDR1 LNHDA and CDR2 SQIVND (reference sequence). Trimming shortened V by 5 bases and J by 0 bases, and 14 bases separated the two germline ends. CDR3 loop: CASSSGLLNSYEQYF. DNA for the CDR3: TGTGCCAGTAGTTCGGGACTTCTAAACTCCTACGAGCAGTACTTC.

The genes are TRBV4-1 and TRBJ2-1; 10 nucleotides line up with TRBD2. Germline V gives CDR1 MGHRA, CDR2 YSYEKL. CDR3 length: 17 amino acids. Trimming removed 3 bases from V and 9 bases from J; junction bases left unmatched: 14. This CDR3 reads CASSQDFLAGAFGEQFF. The CDR3 coding sequence is TGCGCCAGCAGCCAGGATTTCCTAGCGGGAGCCTTTGGTGAGCAGTTCTTC.